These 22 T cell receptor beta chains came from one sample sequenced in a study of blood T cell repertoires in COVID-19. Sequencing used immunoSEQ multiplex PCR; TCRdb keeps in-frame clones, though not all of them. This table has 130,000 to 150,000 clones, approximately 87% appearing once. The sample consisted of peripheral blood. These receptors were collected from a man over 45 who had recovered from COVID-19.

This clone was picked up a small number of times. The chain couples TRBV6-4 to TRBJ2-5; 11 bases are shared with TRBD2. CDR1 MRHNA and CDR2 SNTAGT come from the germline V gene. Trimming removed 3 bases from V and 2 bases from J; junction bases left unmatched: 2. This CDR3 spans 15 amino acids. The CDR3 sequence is CASSETSGEQETQYF. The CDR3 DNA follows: TGTGCCAGCAGTGAGACTAGCGGGGAGCAAGAGACCCAGTACTTC.

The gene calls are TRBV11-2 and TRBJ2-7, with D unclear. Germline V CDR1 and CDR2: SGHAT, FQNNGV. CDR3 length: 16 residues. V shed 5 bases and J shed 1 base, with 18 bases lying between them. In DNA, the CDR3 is TGTGCCAGCAGCCTAAATCAAGGCGGTTTTTCCTACGAGCAGTACTTC. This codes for CASSLNQGGFSYEQYF.

The CDR3 sequence is CASSRQDRETQYF. The CDR3 DNA reads TGTGCCAGCAGCCGACAGGACCGAGAGACCCAGTACTTC. The V and J genes are TRBV5-4 and TRBJ2-5, with a possible D match to TRBD1 (6 bases). Trimming removed 4 bases at V and 4 bases at J, with 11 bases between. Germline CDR1 and CDR2: SGHNT and YYREEE (reference sequence). The CDR3 is made up of 13 amino acids.

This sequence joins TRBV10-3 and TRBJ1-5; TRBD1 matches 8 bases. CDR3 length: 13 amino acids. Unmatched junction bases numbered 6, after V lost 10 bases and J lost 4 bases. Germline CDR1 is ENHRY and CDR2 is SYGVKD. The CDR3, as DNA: TGTGCCACGGCAGGGGGCTGGAATCAGCCCCAGCATTTT. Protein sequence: CATAGGWNQPQHF.

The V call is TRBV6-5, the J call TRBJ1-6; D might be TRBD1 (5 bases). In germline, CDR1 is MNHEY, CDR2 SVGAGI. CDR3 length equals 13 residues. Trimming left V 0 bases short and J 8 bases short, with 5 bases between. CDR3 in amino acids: CASSYSRDSPLHF. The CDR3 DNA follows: TGTGCCAGCAGTTACTCCAGGGATTCACCCCTCCACTTT.

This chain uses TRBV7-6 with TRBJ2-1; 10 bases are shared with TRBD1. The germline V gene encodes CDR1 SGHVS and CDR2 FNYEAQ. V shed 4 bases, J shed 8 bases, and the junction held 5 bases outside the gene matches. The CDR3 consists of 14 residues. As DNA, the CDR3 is TGTGCCAGCAGCTCCAGGGACAGGGGCTATGAGCAGTTCTTC. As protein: CASSSRDRGYEQFF.

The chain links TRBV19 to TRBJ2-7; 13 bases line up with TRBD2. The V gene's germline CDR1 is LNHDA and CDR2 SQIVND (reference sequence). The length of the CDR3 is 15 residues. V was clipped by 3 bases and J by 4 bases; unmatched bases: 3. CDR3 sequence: CASSISTSGGYEQYF. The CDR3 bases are TGTGCCAGTAGTATTTCGACTAGCGGGGGGTACGAGCAGTACTTC.

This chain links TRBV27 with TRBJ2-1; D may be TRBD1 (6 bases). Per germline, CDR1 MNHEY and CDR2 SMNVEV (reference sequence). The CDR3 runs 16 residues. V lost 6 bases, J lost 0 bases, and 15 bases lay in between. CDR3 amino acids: CASSPSGAYSYNEQFF. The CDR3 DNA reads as TGTGCCAGCAGCCCCTCAGGGGCCTACTCCTACAATGAGCAGTTCTTC.

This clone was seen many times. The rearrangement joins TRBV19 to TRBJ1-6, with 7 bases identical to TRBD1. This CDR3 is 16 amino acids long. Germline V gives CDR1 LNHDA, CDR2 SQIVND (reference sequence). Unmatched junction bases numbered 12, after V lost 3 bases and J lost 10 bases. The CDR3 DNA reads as TGTGCCAGTAGTATGTTGTCACAGGGGTTTGGCTCACCCCTCCACTTT. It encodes CASSMLSQGFGSPLHF.

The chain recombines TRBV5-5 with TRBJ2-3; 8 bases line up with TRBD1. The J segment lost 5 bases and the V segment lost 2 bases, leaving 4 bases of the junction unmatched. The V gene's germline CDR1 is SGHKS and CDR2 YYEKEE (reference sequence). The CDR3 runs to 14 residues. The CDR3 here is CASSLAGGRDTQYF. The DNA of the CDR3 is TGTGCCAGCAGCTTAGCAGGGGGCAGAGATACGCAGTATTTT.

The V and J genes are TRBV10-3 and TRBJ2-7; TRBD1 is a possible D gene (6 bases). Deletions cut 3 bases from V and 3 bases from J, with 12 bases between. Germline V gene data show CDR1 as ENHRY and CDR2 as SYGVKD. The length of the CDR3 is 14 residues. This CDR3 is CAISEYRELYEQYF. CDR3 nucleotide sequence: TGTGCCATCAGTGAATACAGGGAGCTCTACGAGCAGTACTTC.

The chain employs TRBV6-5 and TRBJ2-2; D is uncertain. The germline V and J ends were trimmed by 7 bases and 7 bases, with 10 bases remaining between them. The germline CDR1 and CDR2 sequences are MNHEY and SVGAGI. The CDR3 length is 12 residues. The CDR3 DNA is TGTGCCAGCAACATGTACAGCGGGGAGCTGTTTTTT. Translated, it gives CASNMYSGELFF.

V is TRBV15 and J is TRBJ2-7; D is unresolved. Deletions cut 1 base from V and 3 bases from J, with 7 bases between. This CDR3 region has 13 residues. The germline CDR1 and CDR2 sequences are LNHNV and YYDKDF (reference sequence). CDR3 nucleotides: TGTGCCACCAGCAGAGGAGAGAGCTACGAGCAGTACTTC. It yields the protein CATSRGESYEQYF.

The CDR3 spells CASSPGGAGTEAFF. The CDR3 nucleotides are TGTGCCAGCAGCCCAGGGGGCGCGGGCACTGAAGCTTTCTTT. V gene TRBV6-4 combines with J gene TRBJ1-1; 8 positions agree with TRBD1. The CDR3 sequence is 14 residues long. V trimming: 6 bases; J trimming: 4 bases; junction bases outside the gene matches: 7. Germline V gene sequence: CDR1 MRHNA, CDR2 SNTAGT.

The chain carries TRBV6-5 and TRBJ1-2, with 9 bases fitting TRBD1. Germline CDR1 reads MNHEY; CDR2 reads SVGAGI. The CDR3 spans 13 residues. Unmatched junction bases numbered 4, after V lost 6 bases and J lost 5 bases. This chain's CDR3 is CASRGQGKYGYTF. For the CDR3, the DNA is TGTGCCAGCAGGGGACAGGGAAAGTATGGCTACACCTTC.

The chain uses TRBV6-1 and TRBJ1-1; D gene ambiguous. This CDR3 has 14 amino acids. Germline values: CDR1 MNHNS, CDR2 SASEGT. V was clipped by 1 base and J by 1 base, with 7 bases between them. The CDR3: CASSEEQPNTEAFF. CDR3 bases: TGTGCCAGCAGTGAAGAACAGCCGAACACTGAAGCTTTCTTT.

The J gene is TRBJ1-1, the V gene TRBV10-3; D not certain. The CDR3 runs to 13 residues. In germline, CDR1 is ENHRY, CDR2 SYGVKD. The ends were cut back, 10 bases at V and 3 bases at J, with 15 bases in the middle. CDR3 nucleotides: TGTGCCACCCGTGGAGGAGTGGACACTGAAGCTTTCTTT. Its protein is CATRGGVDTEAFF.

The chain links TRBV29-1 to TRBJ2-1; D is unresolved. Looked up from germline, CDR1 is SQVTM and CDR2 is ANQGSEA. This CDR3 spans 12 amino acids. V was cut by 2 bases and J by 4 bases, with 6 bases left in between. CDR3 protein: CSVELAYNEQFF. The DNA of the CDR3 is TGCAGCGTTGAACTGGCTTACAATGAGCAGTTCTTC.

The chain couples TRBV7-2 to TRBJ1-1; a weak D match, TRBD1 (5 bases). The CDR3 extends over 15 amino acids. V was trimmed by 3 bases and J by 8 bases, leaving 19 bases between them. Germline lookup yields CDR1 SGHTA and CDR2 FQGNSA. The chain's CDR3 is CASSFIVAGPREAFF. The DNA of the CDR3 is TGTGCCAGCAGCTTTATCGTTGCGGGGCCCCGGGAAGCTTTCTTT.

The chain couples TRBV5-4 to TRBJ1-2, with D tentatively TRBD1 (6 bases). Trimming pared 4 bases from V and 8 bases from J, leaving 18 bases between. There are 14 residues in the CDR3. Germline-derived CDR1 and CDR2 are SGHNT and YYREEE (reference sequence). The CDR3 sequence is CASSPEQGFGGYTF. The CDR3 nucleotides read TGTGCCAGCAGCCCCGAGCAGGGGTTTGGGGGCTACACCTTC.

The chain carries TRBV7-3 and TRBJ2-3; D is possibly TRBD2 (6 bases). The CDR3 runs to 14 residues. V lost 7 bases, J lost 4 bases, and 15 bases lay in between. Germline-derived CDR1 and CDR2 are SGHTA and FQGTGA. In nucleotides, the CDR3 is TGTGCCAGCACCGCCTCCGGGACTTCAGATACGCAGTATTTT. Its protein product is CASTASGTSDTQYF.

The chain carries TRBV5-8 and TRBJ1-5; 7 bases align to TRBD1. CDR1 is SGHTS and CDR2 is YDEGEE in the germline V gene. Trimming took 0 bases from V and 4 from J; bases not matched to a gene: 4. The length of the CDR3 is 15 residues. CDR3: CASSLEGARNQPQHF. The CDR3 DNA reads TGTGCCAGCAGCTTGGAGGGGGCGAGGAATCAGCCCCAGCATTTT.